This T cell receptor (beta chain) derives from a study of control samples from healthy donors and cancer patients (dated by TCRdb to 2019 to 2021). A distance of 28 bases separates the germline ends of V and J, which lose 5 bases and 4 bases respectively. Looking up the germline V gene yields CDR1 SGHVS and CDR2 FQNEAQ. The CDR3 covers 19 residues, taking in both the cysteine and the phenylalanine. The entry retains the CDR3 DNA only, 57 bases that are in frame from base 1. Libraries were prepared through the immunoSEQ multiplex PCR assay. TCRdb carries this immuneACCESS record with in-frame sequences only. Its versions omit some clonotypes, under half of them owing to an unresolved V gene in the studies checked, with the rest unexplained. This sample gives about 74,000 clones in total; roughly 88% of them show up just once. Around 5.7% of the sample rests with the top ten. As for this clone: What antigen it recognizes has not been identified. Base qualities are not recorded, but no much larger clone differs from it by a single base.

In this chain, TRBV7-8 is recombined with TRBJ2-3; tentative D gene TRBD2, with 6 bases matching. What was sequenced was blood. This receptor was obtained from a woman aged 45-65 years in good health. This receptor has the CDR3 CASSPIVGGSSTRPDTQYF. The base sequence is TGTGCCAGCAGCCCTATAGTTGGGGGGAGTTCCACCCGGCCAGATACGCAGTATTTT.